The source of this T cell receptor beta chain is a study of response to subunit inactivated influenza vaccine. TCRdb ran MiXCR on the RT-PCR reads and lists one entry per CDR3 protein. The table records hundreds of thousands of distinct CDR3 sequences, around 8% of them present only once. Findings of the study overall: After each seasonal influenza vaccination, few new T cells are recruited, the authors suggested.

The CDR3 extends over 16 amino acids. In regard to this clonotype: Its target is not known.

This chain links TRBV21-1 with TRBJ2-7; the table calls TRBD1, which could not be checked here. TRBV21-1 is given as a pseudogene. The clonotype was recovered from a man between 50 and 69 years old who received an inactivated influenza vaccine. The source material was PBMCs from blood, sampled around 25 months after vaccination. This CDR3 reads CASSRLPGQGRYEQYF. In nucleotides, the CDR3 is TGTGCCAGCAGCAGACTACCGGGACAGGGTCGGTACGAGCAGTACTTC.